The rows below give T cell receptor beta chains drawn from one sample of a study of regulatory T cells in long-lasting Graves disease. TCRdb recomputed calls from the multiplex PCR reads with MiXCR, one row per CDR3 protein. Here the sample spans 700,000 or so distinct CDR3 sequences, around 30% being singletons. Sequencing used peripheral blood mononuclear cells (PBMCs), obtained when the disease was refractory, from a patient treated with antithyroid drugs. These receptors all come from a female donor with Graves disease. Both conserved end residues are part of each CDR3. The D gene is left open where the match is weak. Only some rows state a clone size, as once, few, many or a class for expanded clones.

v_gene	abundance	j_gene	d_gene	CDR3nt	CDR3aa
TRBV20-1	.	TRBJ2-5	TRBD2	TGCAGTGCTAGTTCGCCTAGCGGGCAAGAGACCCAGTACTTC	CSASSPSGQETQYF
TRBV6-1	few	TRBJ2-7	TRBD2	TGTGCCAGCAGTCGACGGTCGACTAGCGGGAGGCTGGGCGAGCAGTACTTC	CASSRRSTSGRLGEQYF
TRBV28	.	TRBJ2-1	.	TGTGCCAGCAGCCCGGTCTACAATGAGCAGTTCTTC	CASSPVYNEQFF
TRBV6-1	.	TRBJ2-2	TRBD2	TGTGCCAGCAGCCCTCTAGCGGTTGAGAACACCGGGGAGCTGTTTTTT	CASSPLAVENTGELFF
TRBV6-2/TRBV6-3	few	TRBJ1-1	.	TGTGCCAGCACCTCCGAAAGGGTGAACACTGAAGCTTTCTTT	CASTSERVNTEAFF
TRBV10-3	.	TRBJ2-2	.	TGTGCCATCAGAGACGATCGACACGGAGCTCCGAACACCGGGGAGCTGTTTTTT	CAIRDDRHGAPNTGELFF
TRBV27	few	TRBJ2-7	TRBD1	TGTGCCAGCAGTTTATCGGCCGGAGACAGGGGGTACGAGCAGTACTTC	CASSLSAGDRGYEQYF
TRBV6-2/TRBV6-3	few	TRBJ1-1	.	TGTGCCAGCAGTTACTCGTGGGGGGTGGGGACTGAAGCTTTCTTT	CASSYSWGVGTEAFF
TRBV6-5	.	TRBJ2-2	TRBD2	TGTGCCAGCAGTTACGGCGGGAGCACCGGGGAGCTGTTTTTT	CASSYGGSTGELFF
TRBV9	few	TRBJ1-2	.	TGTGCCAGCAGCGTGGGGACGGACTCGTTTATCGGCTACACCTTC	CASSVGTDSFIGYTF
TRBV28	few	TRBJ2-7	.	TGTGCCAGCACCTCTACCTGGGGAATTTCCTACGAGCAGTACTTC	CASTSTWGISYEQYF
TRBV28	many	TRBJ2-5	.	TGTGCCAGCAGTTTAGGTGGTGGTCGGGAGACCCAGTACTTC	CASSLGGGRETQYF
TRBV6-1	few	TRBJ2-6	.	TGTGCCAGCAGGAATGGCGGGGCCAACGTCCTGACTTTC	CASRNGGANVLTF
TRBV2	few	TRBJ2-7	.	TGTGCCAGCACTAGCGACTCCTACGAGCAGTACTTC	CASTSDSYEQYF
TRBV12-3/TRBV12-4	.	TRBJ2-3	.	TGTGCCAGCACCGCCGGGGCCCAGGGGCCCCAGTATTTT	CASTAGAQGPQYF
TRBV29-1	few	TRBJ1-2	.	TGCAGCGTTGAGAAGACCGGGGGACTCACTAACTATGGCTACACCTTC	CSVEKTGGLTNYGYTF
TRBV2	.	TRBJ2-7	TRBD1	TGTGCCAGCCGGCCAGGGGGTAGTCCCTACGAGCAGTACTTC	CASRPGGSPYEQYF
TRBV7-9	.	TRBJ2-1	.	TGTGCCAGCAGCTCGGACGTCGGAACCTACAATGAGCAGTTCTTC	CASSSDVGTYNEQFF
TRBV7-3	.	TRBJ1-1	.	TGTGCCAGCAGCTTTCAGGCCGCGGCGAACACTGAAGCTTTCTTT	CASSFQAAANTEAFF
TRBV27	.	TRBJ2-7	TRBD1	TGTGCCAGCAGTCTACGCCTAAGGACAGGGGACCACGAGCAGTACTTC	CASSLRLRTGDHEQYF
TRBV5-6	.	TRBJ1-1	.	TGTGCCAGCATCCGGGACACGAACACTGAAGCTTTCTTT	CASIRDTNTEAFF
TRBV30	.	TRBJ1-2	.	TGTGCCTGGGGGCGCAGTTCCGATGGCTACACCTTC	CAWGRSSDGYTF
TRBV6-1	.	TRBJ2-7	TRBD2	TGTGCCAGCAGTCCACCGCCTAGCGGGAGAAACGAGCAGTACTTC	CASSPPPSGRNEQYF
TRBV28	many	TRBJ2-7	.	TGTGCCAGCAGTTTCTGGGACACCCCCTACGAGCAGTACTTC	CASSFWDTPYEQYF
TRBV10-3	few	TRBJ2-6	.	TGTGCCATCAGTGAGTCGCGGGGCCTCCCTGGGGCCAACGTCCTGACTTTC	CAISESRGLPGANVLTF
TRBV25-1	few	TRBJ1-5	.	TGTGCCAGCAGTGACTCGGGCTCTATAGGGAGTCAGCCCCAGCATTTT	CASSDSGSIGSQPQHF
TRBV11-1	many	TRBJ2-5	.	TGTGCCAGCAGTCGTCCGGGAGCAGGAGAGACCCAGTACTTC	CASSRPGAGETQYF
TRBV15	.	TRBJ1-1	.	TGTGCCACCAGCACAAGGATTGGGGGCACTGAAGCTTTCTTT	CATSTRIGGTEAFF
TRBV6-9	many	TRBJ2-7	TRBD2	TGTGCCAGCAGTTATAACGGGAGGGGATACGAGCAGTACTTC	CASSYNGRGYEQYF
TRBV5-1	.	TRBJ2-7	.	TGCGCCAGCAATCCTTCGGGACACTTGAACGAGCAGTACTTC	CASNPSGHLNEQYF
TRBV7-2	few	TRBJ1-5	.	TGTGCCAGCAGCTCCCCGCCTGGGGGTACTTATAGCAATCAGCCCCAGCATTTT	CASSSPPGGTYSNQPQHF
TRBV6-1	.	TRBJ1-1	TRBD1	TGTGCCAGCAGGACCGGGACAGGGGTAACTGAAGCTTTCTTT	CASRTGTGVTEAFF
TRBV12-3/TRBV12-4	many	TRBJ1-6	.	TGTGCCAGCAGTGGACCGGCTAATTCACCCCTCCACTTT	CASSGPANSPLHF
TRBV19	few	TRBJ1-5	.	TGTGCCAGTAGTATTAGCGATAACAATCAGCCCCAGCATTTT	CASSISDNNQPQHF
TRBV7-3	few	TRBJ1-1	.	TGTGCCAGCAGCACCCAAGCAGGGAAGAGCACTGAAGCTTTCTTT	CASSTQAGKSTEAFF
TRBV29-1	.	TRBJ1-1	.	TGCAGCGTTGAAAGGGCTCTCGGGGGTGAAGCTTTCTTT	CSVERALGGEAFF
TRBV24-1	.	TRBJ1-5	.	TGTGCCACCAGTGAAGCAGGGTTCAATCAGCCCCAGCATTTT	CATSEAGFNQPQHF
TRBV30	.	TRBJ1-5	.	TGTGCCTGGAGTCGAACAGAGAATCAGCCCCAGCATTTT	CAWSRTENQPQHF
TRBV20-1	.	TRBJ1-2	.	TGCAGTGCTACAGGGACTTACATAGGCTACACCTTC	CSATGTYIGYTF
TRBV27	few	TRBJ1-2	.	TGTGCCAGCAGCTTGTCTGGGGGCTATGGCTACACCTTC	CASSLSGGYGYTF
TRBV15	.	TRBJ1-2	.	TGTGCCACCAGCTCAGGGCCCCCACGCTTCGGCTACACCTTC	CATSSGPPRFGYTF
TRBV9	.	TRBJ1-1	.	TGTGCCAGCAGCCCCCAGGGTAGGGCTGAAGCTTTCTTT	CASSPQGRAEAFF
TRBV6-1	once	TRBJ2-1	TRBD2	TGTGCCAGCAGTATCCCCGGACTAGCGCTACAGAATGAGCAGTTCTTC	CASSIPGLALQNEQFF
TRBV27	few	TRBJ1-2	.	TGTGCCAGCAGTTCCTACAGGGTCAACTATGGCTACACCTTC	CASSSYRVNYGYTF
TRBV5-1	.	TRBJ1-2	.	TGCGCCAGCAGCAGGACAGATTCCCTTAACTATGGCTACACCTTC	CASSRTDSLNYGYTF
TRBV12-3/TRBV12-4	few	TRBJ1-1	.	TGTGCCAGCAGACCCCACCTCTTGAACACTGAAGCTTTCTTT	CASRPHLLNTEAFF
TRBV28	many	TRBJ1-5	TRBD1	TGTGCCAGCAGTCAACTATTGACAGGGGAGAATCAGCCCCAGCATTTT	CASSQLLTGENQPQHF